The source of this TCR beta chain is a study of cytomegalovirus exposure and HLA in healthy donors. Findings and limits, study-wide: It was taken for granted in presence/absence analyses that sequencing depth across donors was roughly uniform. Cytomegalovirus status, reportedly, was diagnosed with high specificity and sensitivity by the classifier. Later genetic work tied a missense DCLRE1C variant to beta-chain V and J trimming.

PCR employed 60 Vbeta and 13 Jbeta primers. Data came from immunoSEQ multiplex PCR; TCRdb stores just in-frame clones and leaves some out. The repertoire has around 300,000 clones, around 66% of them found once; the top ten carry under 3%. Details on this clone: Its target is not known.

CDR1 ENHRY and CDR2 SYGVKD come from the germline V gene. V was cut by 0 bases and J by 1 base, with 9 bases left in between. CDR3 size: 15 residues. Sequencing was carried out using PBMCs. This chain uses TRBV10-3 with TRBJ1-1, with D possibly matching TRBD1 (5 bases). The clonotype originates from a female donor in good health and CMV-seronegative. The CDR3 region is CAISESNGANTEAFF. The CDR3 DNA reads TGTGCCATCAGTGAGTCGAATGGGGCGAACACTGAAGCTTTCTTT.